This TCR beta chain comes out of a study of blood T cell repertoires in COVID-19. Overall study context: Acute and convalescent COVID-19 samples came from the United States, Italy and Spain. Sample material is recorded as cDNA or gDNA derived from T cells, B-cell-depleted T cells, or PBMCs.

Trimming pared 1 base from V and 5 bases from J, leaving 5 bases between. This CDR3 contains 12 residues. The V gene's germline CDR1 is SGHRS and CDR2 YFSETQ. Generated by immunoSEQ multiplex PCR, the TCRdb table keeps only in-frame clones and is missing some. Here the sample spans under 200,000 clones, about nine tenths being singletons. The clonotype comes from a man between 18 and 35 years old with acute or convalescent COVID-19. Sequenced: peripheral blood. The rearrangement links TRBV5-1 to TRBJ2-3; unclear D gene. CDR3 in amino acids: CASSLTLDTQYF. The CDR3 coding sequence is TGCGCCAGCAGCTTGACATTAGATACGCAGTATTTT.